The clone carrying this T cell receptor beta chain was detected only a few times. Germline V gives CDR1 SGHTA, CDR2 FQGNSA. V dropped 1 base and J dropped 15; count of bases not matched to a gene: 5. This CDR3 is 13 amino acids long. The method was immunoSEQ multiplex PCR; TCRdb's version includes in-frame clones alone and lacks a portion of them. In the table there are more than 50,000 clones, 80% to 95% of which are singletons. This record comes from a study of blood T cell repertoires in COVID-19. The chain has TRBV7-2 and TRBJ1-6; 8 positions agree with TRBD1. The clonotype originates from a human donor with active COVID-19. The donor label of this sample is uncertain. Sequencing input: peripheral blood. The CDR3 region is CASSLGGTGGLHF. The DNA for the CDR3 is TGTGCCAGCAGCTTAGGGGGAACAGGGGGCCTCCACTTT.